Reported below is one T cell receptor (beta chain). Its antigen is as yet unknown. The CDR3 runs 14 residues. CDR1 is SNHLY and CDR2 is FYNNEI in the germline V gene. V dropped 6 bases and J dropped 1; count of bases not matched to a gene: 0. Primers for the PCR totalled 60 Vbeta and 13 Jbeta. Repertoires were generated with immunoSEQ multiplex PCR, while TCRdb's copy carries only in-frame clones and drops some. The sample has some 190,000 clones, 80% to 85% seen once. This entry comes from a study of cytomegalovirus exposure and HLA in healthy donors. General study points: Common viral pathogens seemed to be connected with several of the most significant clusters, according to a later analysis. 87-base-pair reads could not separate some V segments, including TRBV6-2 and TRBV6-3.

This receptor was taken from a woman between 40 and 55 years old in good health and CMV-seronegative. Sequencing input: PBMCs. The V and J genes are TRBV2 and TRBJ2-3; 11 bases line up with TRBD2. DNA of the CDR3: TGTGCCAGCAGGGGACTAGCGGGCACAGATACGCAGTATTTT. The encoded protein is CASRGLAGTDTQYF.